This T cell receptor (beta chain) was sequenced for a study of T cell responses to AZD1222 COVID-19 vaccine. Germline CDR1 SEHNR, CDR2 FQNEAQ (reference sequence). The ends lost 9 bases at V and 0 bases at J; junction bases unmatched: 10. This CDR3 has 16 amino acids. The assay was immunoSEQ multiplex PCR, and TCRdb's table has in-frame clones only and misses some. The data contain some 150,000 clones, roughly 91% of them singletons. The TCR was taken from an adult in good health. This chain uses TRBV7-9 with TRBJ2-2, with 7 bases matching TRBD1. Sequenced material: peripheral blood, taken on day 0 of AZD1222 vaccination. CDR3 sequence reads: CASPAGQGANTGELFF. CDR3 coding DNA: TGTGCCAGTCCCGCCGGTCAGGGGGCGAACACCGGGGAGCTGTTTTTT.